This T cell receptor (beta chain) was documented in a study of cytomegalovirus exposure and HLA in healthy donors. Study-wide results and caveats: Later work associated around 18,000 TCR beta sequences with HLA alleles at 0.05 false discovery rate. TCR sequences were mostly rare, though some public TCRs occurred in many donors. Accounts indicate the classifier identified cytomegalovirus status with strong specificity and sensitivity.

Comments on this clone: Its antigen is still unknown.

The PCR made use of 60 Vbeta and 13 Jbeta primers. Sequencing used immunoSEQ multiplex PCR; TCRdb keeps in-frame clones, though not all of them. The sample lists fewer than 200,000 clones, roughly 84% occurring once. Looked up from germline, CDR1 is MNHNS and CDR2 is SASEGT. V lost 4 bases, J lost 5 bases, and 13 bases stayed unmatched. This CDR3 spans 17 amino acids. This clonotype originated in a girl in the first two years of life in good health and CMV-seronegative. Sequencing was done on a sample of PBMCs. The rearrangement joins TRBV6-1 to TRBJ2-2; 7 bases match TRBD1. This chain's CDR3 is CASSGITTGARTGELFF. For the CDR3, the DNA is TGTGCCAGCAGTGGAATAACCACAGGGGCTCGTACCGGGGAGCTGTTTTTT.